This T cell receptor (beta chain) is from a study of T cells in Graves' hyperthyroidism and ophthalmopathy (dated by TCRdb to between 2018 and 2021). About the study as a whole: Peripheral blood was sampled at the time of initial diagnosis, prior to any treatment. A discovery cohort of roughly 100 patients, 43 with Graves' ophthalmopathy and 57 with stable Graves' hyperthyroidism, was used to find distinguishing TCR V-J signatures. An independent validation cohort of around 19 hyperthyroidism patients and more than 15 patients who later progressed to ophthalmopathy tested prospective prediction of ophthalmopathy. The roughly 94 discovery patients were randomly split 7:3 into training and test sets. In roughly six Graves' hyperthyroidism patients, the study also compared T-cell repertoires from thyroid tissue with T-cell repertoires from blood. Following sampling, methimazole starting at 30 mg daily was given to hyperthyroidism patients, and high-dose intravenous methylprednisolone was given to ophthalmopathy patients. According to the paper, TCR Vbeta CDR3 sequencing was carried out on approximately 140 peripheral blood samples, which came from fewer than 50 ophthalmopathy, 70 to 80 hyperthyroidism and roughly 17 progressor patients. Overall study results and their limits: In validation, progression to ophthalmopathy was predicted by the model with 70% to 71% sensitivity and around 76% specificity, a median of around 6.5 months before onset. A 13 V-J signature model separated ophthalmopathy from stable hyperthyroidism, with 87.88% sensitivity and roughly 82% specificity in cross-validation and 80%/75% in testing. Blood samples also contained most of the expanded thyroid clonotypes (frequency above 0.001), which suggests that blood repertoires may reflect thyroid immune responses. No statistical method was used to set the sample size in advance, and investigators knew the group allocation.

Amplification of TCR beta CDR3 regions was carried out from RNA transcripts. The TCR CDR3 was subjected to a first round of RT-PCR using the HTBI primer set and the Qiagen OneStep RT-PCR kit. Libraries were constructed in a second round of multiplex PCR, after which size selection and purification were performed. Sequencing of the libraries was done on an Illumina HiSeq2000 using paired-end 100 bp reads. In the paper's pipeline: SOAPnuke was used to process the raw data, throwing out any read that contained adapters or uncalled bases, had a mean Phred below 15, or lacked an exact constant-primer or identifier match. High-quality paired reads were merged with COPE v1.2.5, and unique nucleotide sequences were defined as clonotypes. Clonotypes were aligned to IMGT TRBV, TRBD and TRBJ reference segments using MiTCR v1.1. The analysis was restricted to V-J combinations with a frequency above 0.0001, which together covered just over 99% of the repertoires. A TCS score was defined as the ratio between F50 (clonal expansion) and ExV (chaos), using BLOSUM62-based TCRdist between CDR3 peptides within each V-J. Welch's t-statistics and random forest reduced approximately 520 V-J features to 10 to 15, which were used in a naive Bayes classifier (R e1071). TCRdb itself trimmed the public reads at Q25 with fastp, ran MiXCR and retained productive beta chains. Each entry merges the rows of one CDR3 protein and shows their most common DNA and genes. The V and J calls were not made by the authors but by TCRdb's processing. This sample comprises over 500,000 distinct CDR3 sequences, 15% to 20% of them detected only once. About 16% of the sample belongs to the ten largest clones.

The CDR3 has 15 amino acids, counting the end cysteine and phenylalanine. Solely the CDR3 DNA is kept, with 45 bases framed from the first base. CDR1 SGHTA and CDR2 FQGNSA are derived from the germline V gene. Here V drops 4 bases and J drops 2 bases, and the junction holds 4 bases not matched to any gene. This clonotype occurred many times. The target of this receptor is not known. No much larger clone is present one base from it, and per-base qualities are unavailable. Ophthalmopathy patients had moderately to severely active disease, with a Clinical Activity Score of 3 or more, a NOSPECS grade of 4 or more, and a disease duration of less than 3 months. Patients with uncontrolled infections, other autoimmune diseases, pregnancy or lactation were excluded. Diagnoses were based on clinical symptoms, serum thyroxine and TRAb, thyroid ultrasound and orbital computed tomography. Ficoll-Paque density gradient centrifugation was used to isolate PBMCs from approximately 11 ml of fresh peripheral blood. Trizol reagent was used to extract total RNA, and RNA quality was then checked on an Agilent 2100 Bioanalyzer.

The sequence is built from TRBV7-2 and TRBJ2-7; TRBD2 agrees with 11 junctional bases. The receptor comes from a woman aged 18-29 years with Graves' ophthalmopathy. Sequenced sample: blood. The bases read TGTGCCAGCAGCTCCCTAGCGGGAGGAACCTACGAGCAGTACTTC. The resulting protein is CASSSLAGGTYEQYF.